A selection of T cell receptor beta chains follows, all from one sample in a study of OX40 agonist ivuxolimab in advanced cancers. Assay used: immunoSEQ multiplex PCR; TCRdb lists only in-frame clones, some missing. This table holds about 79,000 clones, under 85% found once. Sample: CD4+ or CD8+ T cells sorted from blood, taken in a trial of the OX40 agonist ivuxolimab. Source of these receptors: an adult with an advanced solid tumor such as melanoma, head and neck, liver or kidney cancer. Both conserved end residues are part of each CDR3. Fields, in order: clone size, D gene, J gene, V gene, CDR3 protein, CDR3 DNA. The D gene is left open where the match is weak. Expanded clones are given a class, and other clones once, few, many or no size at all.

NA | NA | TRBJ2-6 | TRBV30 | CAWSMGTGANVLTF | TGTGCCTGGAGTATGGGAACTGGGGCCAACGTCCTGACTTTC
NA | NA | TRBJ1-1 | TRBV9 | CASSEGLFRARDTEAFF | TGTGCCAGCAGCGAGGGTTTATTCCGGGCCAGGGACACTGAAGCTTTCTTT
NA | NA | TRBJ2-7 | TRBV6-1 | CASSGSFEQYF | TGTGCCAGCAGTGGCTCTTTCGAGCAGTACTTC
NA | NA | TRBJ2-5 | TRBV30 | CAWRPGVQTQYF | TGTGCCTGGAGACCAGGGGTACAGACCCAGTACTTC
NA | TRBD1 | TRBJ2-5 | TRBV28 | CASSSDRGQETQYF | TGTGCCAGCAGTTCCGACAGGGGCCAAGAGACCCAGTACTTC
NA | TRBD1 | TRBJ2-2 | TRBV2 | CASREDRVSGELFF | TGTGCCAGCAGGGAGGACAGGGTTTCCGGGGAGCTGTTTTTT
NA | NA | TRBJ2-3 | TRBV5-1 | CASSWSDRATDTQYF | TGCGCCAGCAGCTGGAGTGATCGGGCCACAGATACGCAGTATTTT
once | TRBD1 | TRBJ2-5 | TRBV19 | CASSGPRQGKKETQYF | TGTGCCAGTAGTGGCCCACGACAGGGAAAGAAAGAGACCCAGTACTTC
NA | NA | TRBJ2-2 | TRBV19 | CASRTARETGELFF | TGTGCCAGTCGGACGGCCAGGGAGACCGGGGAGCTGTTTTTT
NA | NA | TRBJ1-3 | TRBV7-2 | CASSLPDFSGNTIYF | TGTGCCAGCAGCTTACCAGACTTCTCTGGAAACACCATATATTTT
few | NA | TRBJ2-3 | TRBV5-1 | CASSFRAPDTQYF | TGCGCCAGCAGCTTCCGGGCCCCAGATACGCAGTATTTT
NA | TRBD2 | TRBJ2-4 | TRBV15 | CATGAGGLAKNIQYF | TGTGCCACCGGGGCGGGGGGACTAGCCAAAAACATTCAGTACTTC
once | TRBD2 | TRBJ2-3 | TRBV19 | CASSTVFSGRGEDTQYF | TGTGCCAGTAGTACCGTCTTTAGCGGGAGAGGTGAAGATACGCAGTATTTT
NA | TRBD1 | TRBJ1-2 | TRBV4-3 | CASSQDRRGLSYGYTF | TGCGCCAGCAGCCAAGACCGCAGGGGGCTTAGCTATGGCTACACCTTC
NA | NA | TRBJ1-2 | TRBV5-6 | CASSLVGGSSYGYTF | TGTGCCAGCAGCTTGGTGGGGGGCAGCAGCTATGGCTACACCTTC
NA | NA | TRBJ2-7 | TRBV10-3 | CAIKRVGDEQYF | TGTGCCATCAAGCGGGTTGGGGACGAGCAGTACTTC
NA | NA | TRBJ1-4 | TRBV7-9 | CASSLGRGGEKLFF | TGTGCCAGCAGCTTAGGTCGGGGGGGAGAAAAACTGTTTTTT
NA | TRBD2 | TRBJ2-7 | TRBV7-2 | CASSFTSGGAVTLYEQYF | TGTGCCAGCAGCTTCACTAGCGGGGGGGCCGTTACCCTCTACGAGCAGTACTTC
once | NA | TRBJ2-5 | TRBV14 | CASSQVWGVQETQYF | TGTGCCAGCAGCCAAGTGTGGGGGGTCCAAGAGACCCAGTACTTC
NA | TRBD1 | TRBJ1-5 | TRBV15 | CATSERGGRNQPQHF | TGTGCCACCAGCGAAAGAGGGGGCCGCAATCAGCCCCAGCATTTT
few | TRBD1 | TRBJ1-4 | TRBV5-4 | CASSPGTGPEKLFF | TGTGCCAGCAGCCCAGGGACAGGGCCTGAAAAACTGTTTTTT
NA | NA | TRBJ1-2 | TRBV4-2 | CASSKEGVGQGYGYTF | TGTGCCAGCAGCAAAGAAGGTGTGGGACAAGGCTATGGCTACACCTTC
NA | NA | TRBJ1-2 | TRBV30 | CAWSVVGPNYGYTF | TGTGCCTGGAGTGTGGTTGGCCCTAACTATGGCTACACCTTC
NA | NA | TRBJ2-7 | TRBV11-1 | CASSLGFGLLHSSYEQYF | TGTGCCAGCAGCTTAGGTTTTGGTCTGCTGCATAGCTCCTACGAGCAGTACTTC
NA | NA | TRBJ2-5 | TRBV6-6 | CASRWEQETQYF | TGTGCCAGCAGGTGGGAACAAGAGACCCAGTACTTC
NA | TRBD1 | TRBJ2-3 | TRBV4-1 | CASSRSDRATTDTQYF | TGCGCCAGCAGCCGTTCTGACAGGGCTACCACAGATACGCAGTATTTT
NA | TRBD1 | TRBJ2-7 | TRBV11-1 | CASSPRQGNYEQYF | TGTGCCAGCAGCCCACGACAGGGAAACTACGAGCAGTACTTC
NA | NA | TRBJ1-2 | TRBV6-5 | CASSPPGRDYGYTF | TGTGCCAGCAGCCCTCCGGGCCGGGACTATGGCTACACCTTC
medium-sized | NA | TRBJ1-2 | TRBV6-5 | CASSIGGGTNYGYTF | TGTGCCAGCAGTATAGGGGGGGGTACTAACTATGGCTACACCTTC
NA | NA | TRBJ2-7 | TRBV6-5 | CASSYHRGGYEQYF | TGTGCCAGCAGTTACCACCGGGGAGGTTACGAGCAGTACTTC
NA | NA | TRBJ1-1 | TRBV2 | CASSPLTEAFF | TGTGCCAGCAGCCCACTTACTGAAGCTTTCTTT
NA | TRBD1 | TRBJ2-1 | TRBV19 | CASSSRTGTGSKNEQFF | TGTGCCAGTAGTTCGCGAACCGGGACAGGGTCTAAAAATGAGCAGTTCTTC
NA | NA | TRBJ2-1 | TRBV5-6 | CASSFGSRDEQFF | TGTGCCAGCAGCTTCGGTAGTCGTGATGAGCAGTTCTTC
NA | NA | TRBJ1-1 | TRBV11-2 | CASSLGVNTEAFF | TGTGCCAGCAGCCTCGGGGTGAACACTGAAGCTTTCTTT
NA | NA | TRBJ1-4 | TRBV9 | CASSTSGTSTNEKLFF | TGTGCCAGCAGCACCTCCGGGACTTCAACTAATGAAAAACTGTTTTTT
NA | TRBD2 | TRBJ2-1 | TRBV19 | CASSTRTSGPYNEQFF | TGTGCCAGTAGTACCCGGACTAGCGGGCCTTACAATGAGCAGTTCTTC
NA | NA | TRBJ1-4 | TRBV10-1 | CASRRGYNEKLFF | TGCGCCAGCAGGAGGGGATATAATGAAAAACTGTTTTTT
few | TRBD2 | TRBJ2-3 | TRBV30 | CAWSAGEGDTQYF | TGTGCCTGGAGTGCCGGGGAGGGAGATACGCAGTATTTT
few | TRBD1 | TRBJ2-7 | TRBV18 | CASSPLGGQGVGEQYF | TGTGCCAGCTCACCCCTGGGGGGACAGGGGGTCGGCGAGCAGTACTTC
NA | NA | TRBJ1-3 | TRBV23-1 | CASSLLQRESGNTIYF | TGCGCCAGCAGTCTTTTACAGAGAGAGTCTGGAAACACCATATATTTT
NA | TRBD1 | TRBJ2-3 | TRBV5-5 | CASRLRTGASPDTQYF | TGTGCCAGCAGATTACGAACAGGGGCCAGTCCGGATACGCAGTATTTT
NA | TRBD2 | TRBJ2-1 | TRBV7-2 | CASSPQPGLAGEEQFF | TGTGCCAGCAGCCCACAGCCGGGACTAGCGGGAGAGGAGCAGTTCTTC
NA | TRBD2 | TRBJ2-5 | TRBV28 | CASSTRGGAPETQYF | TGTGCCAGCAGTACCCGGGGGGGGGCGCCGGAGACCCAGTACTTC
NA | NA | TRBJ2-2 | TRBV2 | CASSINRGGTGELFF | TGTGCCAGCAGCATCAACAGGGGAGGAACCGGGGAGCTGTTTTTT
NA | NA | TRBJ1-5 | TRBV9 | CASSPGLGTMEPQHF | TGTGCCAGCAGCCCTGGACTGGGAACAATGGAGCCCCAGCATTTT
NA | NA | TRBJ1-3 | TRBV28 | CASSLNLLTAGNTIYF | TGTGCCAGCAGTTTGAATTTACTGACAGCTGGAAACACCATATATTTT
NA | NA | TRBJ2-3 | TRBV4-3 | CASSQDLGSDTQYF | TGCGCCAGCAGCCAAGATTTGGGATCAGATACGCAGTATTTT
NA | TRBD1 | TRBJ2-5 | TRBV27 | CASSPNRGQETQYF | TGTGCCAGCAGTCCCAACAGGGGGCAAGAGACCCAGTACTTC